The 15 T cell receptor beta chains given below trace back to one sample, sequenced in a study of beta chain features in type 1 diabetes. Study results and limitations: In all four CD4+ subsets, TCRB CDR3 length was significantly, moderately reduced in type 1 diabetes.

All of the isolated RNA was reverse transcribed, so expressed TCRB transcripts were sequenced. Data came from immunoSEQ multiplex PCR; TCRdb stores just in-frame clones and leaves some out. Of around 650,000 clones in the sample, around 12% were seen once. Their antigen targets remain unknown. The sequencing input was naive CD4+ T cells from blood. These receptors originate from a man aged 25 to 40 with type 1 diabetes.

This clone was counted only a few times. V gene TRBV7-2 combines with J gene TRBJ2-7; 8 bases are a match to TRBD2. The junction had 4 bases not matched to a gene; V was cut back by 1 base and J by 8 bases. The CDR3 consists of 13 residues. Germline V CDR1 and CDR2: SGHTA, FQGNSA. The CDR3 is CASSLVERGKQYF. As DNA, the CDR3 is TGTGCCAGCAGCTTAGTCGAGCGGGGGAAGCAGTACTTC. Based on the CDR3 plus reference TRBV7-2 and TRBJ2-7, the full variable domain is GAGVSQSPSNKVTEKGKDVELRCDPISGHTALYWYRQSLGQGLEFLIYFQGNSAPDKSGLPSDRFSAERTGGSVSTLTIQRTQQEDSAVYLCASSLVERGKQYFGPGTRLTVT.

This clone was picked up a small number of times. The genes are TRBV5-4 and TRBJ2-7; D gene uncertain. This CDR3 has 14 amino acids. The ends were cut back, 0 bases at V and 3 bases at J, with 10 bases in the middle. CDR1 SGHNT and CDR2 YYREEE come from the germline V gene (reference sequence). The CDR3 DNA reads as TGTGCCAGCAGCTTGGAACCTACGATCTACGAGCAGTACTTC. As protein: CASSLEPTIYEQYF.

This chain joins TRBV18 and TRBJ2-3, with 8 nucleotides matching TRBD1. The CDR3 is 17 amino acids. Germline CDR1 reads KGHSH; CDR2 reads LQKENI. J gave up 2 bases and V 0 bases, and 7 bases lay outside the gene matches. This CDR3 is CASSPPGQVMDTDTQYF. The CDR3 nucleotides read TGTGCCAGCTCACCACCGGGACAGGTCATGGACACAGATACGCAGTATTTT.

The rearrangement links TRBV7-6 to TRBJ2-7; 7 nucleotides line up with TRBD2. Trimming took 5 bases from V and 0 from J; bases not matched to a gene: 7. The CDR3 loop spans 15 amino acids. Germline assignment: CDR1 SGHVS and CDR2 FNYEAQ. The CDR3 is CASSVRAGNSYEQYF. In DNA form, the CDR3 reads TGTGCCAGCAGCGTCCGAGCGGGGAACTCCTACGAGCAGTACTTC.

V is TRBV29-1 and J is TRBJ1-1; D ambiguous. The germline V gene encodes CDR1 SQVTM and CDR2 ANQGSEA. The CDR3 has 13 amino acids. V lost 4 bases to trimming and J lost 4 bases, with 13 bases between them. The CDR3 protein is CSVGTAGRTEAFF. In DNA, the CDR3 is TGCAGCGTTGGGACTGCCGGCCGCACTGAAGCTTTCTTT.

A few counts support this clone. The chain recombines TRBV6-5 with TRBJ2-7; 9 bases align to TRBD1. CDR3 length: 14 amino acids. V lost 7 bases and J lost 5; bases outside the gene matches: 9. CDR1 is MNHEY, CDR2 SVGAGI, per germline. The CDR3 DNA reads TGTGCCAGCACCGGGACAGGGACGATCCACGAGCAGTACTTC. The encoded protein is CASTGTGTIHEQYF.

Comments on this clone: The sample has other DNA sequences that encode this CDR3 too. The rearrangement joins TRBV9 to TRBJ2-5; 12 bases match TRBD2. The ends lost 3 bases at V and 1 base at J; junction bases unmatched: 1. Germline assignment: CDR1 SGDLS and CDR2 YYNGEE. The CDR3 spans 15 residues. For the CDR3, the DNA is TGTGCCAGCAGCGGGACTAGCGGGGTCCAAGAGACCCAGTACTTC. It encodes CASSGTSGVQETQYF.

This rearrangement joins TRBV13 to TRBJ2-7, with D maybe TRBD1 (6 bases). CDR1 and CDR2 from the germline V gene are PRHDT and FYEKMQ (reference sequence). The CDR3 length is 14 residues. V dropped 3 bases and J dropped 3 bases, with 12 bases sitting between them. Written as DNA, the CDR3 is TGTGCCAGCAGCTTCAGGGGTTTGGGCTACGAGCAGTACTTC. Translation gives CASSFRGLGYEQYF.

This clone was picked up a small number of times. This chain links TRBV7-2 with TRBJ2-2; 8 positions match TRBD1. With V trimmed by 4 bases and J by 0 bases, 1 base remained unmatched. The length of the CDR3 is 15 residues. CDR1 and CDR2 (germline): SGHTA, FQGNSA. The chain's CDR3 is CASSSDRANTGELFF. In nucleotides, the CDR3 is TGTGCCAGCAGCTCGGACAGGGCGAACACCGGGGAGCTGTTTTTT.

This clone appeared a few times. This sequence joins TRBV5-4 and TRBJ1-4; D might be TRBD1 (6 bases). The CDR3 has 16 residues. Germline V lookup: CDR1 SGHNT, CDR2 YYREEE (reference sequence). V lost 4 bases and J lost 2, with 15 bases in between. For the CDR3, the DNA is TGTGCCAGCAGCCCGCAGGGGTTCGGGACTAATGAAAAACTGTTTTTT. It yields the protein CASSPQGFGTNEKLFF.

This clone occurred a few times. The genes are TRBV11-2 and TRBJ2-2; 9 bases align to TRBD2. Per the germline V gene, CDR1 is SGHAT and CDR2 is FQNNGV. The CDR3 loop spans 19 amino acids. Losses at the gene ends were 5 bases for V and 4 bases for J; bases not matched to a gene: 17. The CDR3 DNA sequence: TGTGCCAGCAGCCCATACGGCCCAGCGGGGGGCCGGGGCACCGGGGAGCTGTTTTTT. Translated: CASSPYGPAGGRGTGELFF.

The genes are TRBV7-2 and TRBJ2-5; possible D gene TRBD1, 6 bases. The V gene lost 3 bases and the J gene lost 1 base, with 9 bases spanning the gap. Germline CDR1 and CDR2: SGHTA and FQGNSA. The CDR3 totals 14 residues. The chain's CDR3 is CASSFQTGQETQYF. The DNA of the CDR3 is TGTGCCAGCAGCTTCCAGACAGGCCAAGAGACCCAGTACTTC.

This chain links TRBV19 with TRBJ2-1; possible D gene TRBD2, 6 bases. Per germline, CDR1 LNHDA and CDR2 SQIVND (reference sequence). This CDR3 is built from 15 residues. V gave up 3 bases and J gave up 6 bases, with 15 bases separating them. CDR3 DNA: TGTGCCAGTAGTATTGGAGACGGGGGTCCCAATGAGCAGTTCTTC. Amino acid sequence: CASSIGDGGPNEQFF.

A few counts support this clone. The identical CDR3 is also encoded by other nucleotide sequences in the sample. The J gene is TRBJ2-3, the V gene TRBV30; tentatively, D is TRBD2 (5 bases). CDR3 length equals 15 residues. V was cut by 2 bases and J by 4 bases, with 16 bases left in between. The germline V gene encodes CDR1 GTSNPN and CDR2 SVGIG (reference sequence). The CDR3 coding sequence is TGTGCCTGGAGTCATAAGGGTCGGAGGTCAGATACGCAGTATTTT. Its translation is CAWSHKGRRSDTQYF.

This clone was counted a few times. The CDR3 sequence is CASGGQINQPQHF. CDR3 DNA: TGTGCCAGCGGGGGACAGATTAATCAGCCCCAGCATTTT. The V and J genes are TRBV6-1 and TRBJ1-5; 7 bases agree with TRBD1. The germline gives CDR1 MNHNS, CDR2 SASEGT. The CDR3 runs 13 residues. The junction had 5 bases not matched to a gene; V was cut back by 8 bases and J by 4 bases.